These 14 T cell receptor beta chains were all obtained from the same sample, sequenced in a study of CXCR3-negative and CXCR3-positive naive CD8 T cells. The authors made the TRB cDNA libraries by 5' RACE using UMI labels. After re-calling the 5' RACE reads, TCRdb lists one entry per CDR3 protein, DNA absent. Across approximately 83,000 distinct CDR3 sequences, the top ten clones capture approximately 1.7% of the sample. Sequencing was done on a sample of naive CXCR3- CD8+ T cells from blood. Subset: CD45RO-CCR7+CD27+CD95- naive CD8+ T cells lacking CXCR3 (TNR3-). The origin of the receptors is a human donor in good health. Some clones in this sample may be carry-over from other donors' samples.

The CDR3 region is CASSFWGDGEQFF. The chain couples TRBV7-2 to TRBJ2-1; checking the TCRdb D call of TRBD1 is not possible without DNA. The CDR3 covers 13 residues. Germline CDR1 is SGHTA and CDR2 is FQGNSA. Looking up the rest from reference TRBV7-2 and TRBJ2-1 gives the full variable domain: GAGVSQSPSNKVTEKGKDVELRCDPISGHTALYWYRQSLGQGLEFLIYFQGNSAPDKSGLPSDRFSAERTGGSVSTLTIQRTQQEDSAVYLCASSFWGDGEQFFGPGTRLTVL.

This rearrangement joins TRBV4-2 to TRBJ2-7; TCRdb names TRBD2, which stays unverified in the absence of DNA. Looked up from germline, CDR1 is LGHNA and CDR2 is YNFKEQ. The CDR3 length is 15 residues. The CDR3 reads CASSQVKGLAHEQYF.

The chain is built from TRBV25-1 and TRBJ1-1. The CDR3 totals 14 residues. Germline CDR1 is MGHDK and CDR2 is SYGVNS. The CDR3 reads CASRAGRRGTEAFF.

The gene calls are TRBV9 and TRBJ2-1; the D gene TCRdb calls, TRBD1, cannot be checked with no DNA. The germline CDR1 and CDR2 sequences are SGDLS and YYNGEE. The CDR3 contains 15 residues. The CDR3 protein is CASSPRGATYNEQFF.

The chain employs TRBV4-3 and TRBJ2-7; with no DNA, the TCRdb D assignment of TRBD1 cannot be verified. The V gene's germline CDR1 is LGHNA and CDR2 YSLEER. The CDR3 runs 13 residues. CDR3 region: CASSPGGGGEQYF.

The chain employs TRBV2 and TRBJ2-7; the D call of TRBD1 rests on TCRdb alone, since no DNA is present to check it. Looked up from germline, CDR1 is SNHLY and CDR2 is FYNNEI. The CDR3 spans 15 residues. This CDR3 reads CASSFRDIISYEQYF.

The rearrangement joins TRBV7-9 to TRBJ2-1; the TCRdb D gene call, TRBD1, has no DNA to confirm it. Germline V gene sequence: CDR1 SEHNR, CDR2 FQNEAQ (reference sequence). This CDR3 region has 15 residues. CDR3 in amino acids: CASVSGHRRDNEQFF.

The chain joins TRBV29-1 to TRBJ2-7; TCRdb reports TRBD1, a call that lacks DNA to check it against. In germline, CDR1 is SQVTM, CDR2 ANQGSEA. The CDR3 contains 12 residues. CDR3 residues: CSVETGSYEQYF.

This chain links TRBV7-9 with TRBJ1-6; the TCRdb D gene call, TRBD1, has no DNA to confirm it. CDR3 length: 15 residues. Per germline, CDR1 SEHNR and CDR2 FQNEAQ (reference sequence). CDR3 region: CASSSAQGADSPLHF.

V is TRBV6-2 or TRBV6-3 and J is TRBJ2-7; lacking DNA, the TRBD1 call made by TCRdb goes unchecked. This CDR3 is built from 15 residues. CDR1 is MNHEY, CDR2 SVGEGT, per germline. The CDR3 here is CASSHWVAGTYEQYF.

This rearrangement joins TRBV7-9 to TRBJ2-5; TCRdb's D call, TRBD1, is unchecked because there is no DNA. Germline V gene data show CDR1 as SEHNR and CDR2 as FQNEAQ (reference sequence). The CDR3 is made up of 13 amino acids. CDR3 region: CASSFRQEETQYF.

This chain joins TRBV29-1 and TRBJ2-5. CDR3 length: 15 amino acids. Germline CDR1 is SQVTM and CDR2 is ANQGSEA. CDR3 sequence reads: CSVDGLDRHQETQYF. The full variable domain, in which reference TRBV29-1 and TRBJ2-5 provide the parts outside the CDR3, is SAVISQKPSRDICQRGTSLTIQCQVDSQVTMMFWYRQQPGQSLTLIATANQGSEATYESGFVIDKFPISRPNLTFSTLTVSNMSPEDSSIYLCSVDGLDRHQETQYFGPGTRLLVL.

The chain couples TRBV29-1 to TRBJ2-7. The CDR3 is 12 amino acids. Germline V lookup: CDR1 SQVTM, CDR2 ANQGSEA. The CDR3 sequence is CSVIGIPYEQYF.

The chain uses TRBV2 and TRBJ2-1; TCRdb names TRBD2, which stays unverified in the absence of DNA. Germline V gives CDR1 SNHLY, CDR2 FYNNEI. This CDR3 has 16 amino acids. CDR3 residues: CASSEAFGTIYNEQFF.